This T cell receptor (beta chain) was recovered during a study of human T cells and chemical hapten exposure. Time point noted: pre-sensitization, week 0. Treatment: therapeutic diphenylcyclopropenone sensitization with weekly scalp DPC. TCRdb re-called the RACE reads with MiXCR, one entry per CDR3 protein. The sample records roughly 100,000 distinct CDR3 sequences, 9.5% to 15% being singletons. With V trimmed by 3 bases and J by 5 bases, 7 bases remained unmatched. CDR1 and CDR2 from the germline V gene are DFQATT and SNEGSKA (reference sequence). The CDR3 loop spans 15 amino acids. Sequencing was performed on whole blood, taken in connection with sensitization to the hapten diphenylcyclopropenone (DPC). The TCR sequence derives from a woman aged 45-59 years with alopecia areata. Some clones in this sample may be carry-over from other donors' samples. The rearrangement joins TRBV20-1 to TRBJ1-6, with TRBD1 matching over 7 bases. The CDR3 sequence is CSAREPTGNNSPLHF. The CDR3 bases are TGCAGTGCTAGGGAACCGACAGGGAATAATTCACCCCTCCACTTT.